These 31 T cell receptor beta chains came from one sample sequenced in a study of cytomegalovirus exposure and HLA in healthy donors. The study ran its PCR with 60 Vbeta and 13 Jbeta primers. Data came from immunoSEQ multiplex PCR; TCRdb stores just in-frame clones and leaves some out. The table lists about 76,000 clones, around three quarters of them singletons. The specimen was PBMCs. These receptors were collected from a man aged 25 to 40 in good health and CMV-seronegative.

The V call is TRBV7-3, the J call TRBJ2-2; 10 nucleotides align to TRBD2. Germline CDR1 reads SGHTA; CDR2 reads FQGTGA. The trim removed 0 bases at V and 2 bases at J, leaving 6 bases unmatched. The length of the CDR3 is 18 residues. For the CDR3, the DNA is TGTGCCAGCAGCTTAACGCCCGCTAGCGGGGGTAACACCGGGGAGCTGTTTTTT. It translates to CASSLTPASGGNTGELFF. Full variable domain (rest looked up from reference TRBV7-3 and TRBJ2-2): GAGVSQTPSNKVTEKGKYVELRCDPISGHTALYWYRQSLGQGPEFLIYFQGTGAADDSGLPNDRFFAVRPEGSVSTLKIQRTERGDSAVYLCASSLTPASGGNTGELFFGEGSRLTVL.

The chain uses TRBV18 and TRBJ2-7; TRBD2 is a possible D gene (5 bases). CDR1 and CDR2 (germline): KGHSH, LQKENI. The CDR3 has 16 residues. Trimming stripped 3 bases from V and 0 bases from J, with 15 bases between. CDR3 in amino acids: CASSPRRASASYEQYF. CDR3 bases: TGTGCCAGCTCACCTAGGCGGGCTTCCGCCTCCTACGAGCAGTACTTC.

As for this clone: Other DNA sequences of this sample code for an identical CDR3. The chain employs TRBV7-9 and TRBJ1-4; no clear D. V lost 5 bases and J lost 10, with 17 bases in between. Germline V gene lookup returns CDR1 SEHNR and CDR2 FQNEAQ (reference sequence). The CDR3 extends over 14 amino acids. In DNA, the CDR3 is TGTGCCAGCAGCAACAGAGCTTTGGATGGAAAACTGTTTTTT. As protein: CASSNRALDGKLFF.

The V call is TRBV25-1, the J call TRBJ2-1, with TRBD2 matching 10 bases. The V gene end was trimmed by 4 bases and the J gene end by 0 bases; junction bases not matched to a gene: 6. This CDR3 has 17 residues. Germline CDR1 reads MGHDK; CDR2 reads SYGVNS. CDR3 sequence reads: CASSVLAGRGSYNEQFF. The DNA of the CDR3 is TGTGCCAGCAGTGTACTAGCGGGACGGGGCTCCTACAATGAGCAGTTCTTC.

The CDR3 DNA sequence: TGTGCCAGCAGCTTGAGTTCTGGGGGAGGGCCCCAACGCGAGCAGTACTTC. It yields the protein CASSLSSGGGPQREQYF. J is TRBJ2-7 and V is TRBV7-2; TRBD2 matches at 7 bases. Germline CDR1 SGHTA, CDR2 FQGNSA. This CDR3 is 17 amino acids long. V shed 3 bases, J shed 6 bases, and the junction held 17 bases outside the gene matches.

The chain carries TRBV7-6 and TRBJ2-5; maybe TRBD2 (6 bases). CDR3 length equals 14 residues. Germline CDR1 reads SGHVS; CDR2 reads FNYEAQ. Between the trimmed V and J ends, which lost 8 bases and 5 bases, there was a span of 18 bases. The CDR3 DNA is TGTGCCAGCGGCGGTATTCGTGGGAGGGAGACCCAGTACTTC. It is translated as CASGGIRGRETQYF.

This chain connects TRBV7-3 to TRBJ1-3, with no clear D. The length of the CDR3 is 15 residues. The V and J ends lost 1 base and 4 bases respectively, with 11 bases between them. Germline V gene data show CDR1 as SGHTA and CDR2 as FQGTGA. This CDR3 is CASSLRSSGGNTIYF. The CDR3 nucleotides are TGTGCCAGCAGCTTAAGGTCATCGGGAGGAAACACCATATATTTT.

CDR3 protein: CASSSETQYF. The DNA for the CDR3 is TGTGCCAGCAGCTCAGAGACCCAGTACTTC. The chain combines TRBV28 with TRBJ2-5; D uncertain. The length of the CDR3 is 10 residues. V dropped 6 bases and J dropped 4 bases, with 3 bases sitting between them. Germline V gene sequence: CDR1 MDHEN, CDR2 SYDVKM. The full variable domain, with the rest looked up from reference TRBV28 and TRBJ2-5, is DVKVTQSSRYLVKRTGEKVFLECVQDMDHENMFWYRQDPGLGLRLIYFSYDVKMKEKGDIPEGYSVSREKKERFSLILESASTNQTSMYLCASSSETQYFGPGTRLLVL.

This rearrangement joins TRBV19 to TRBJ2-7; D is possibly TRBD1 (5 bases). Germline V lookup: CDR1 LNHDA, CDR2 SQIVND (reference sequence). V was pared by 2 bases and J by 5 bases, with 13 bases between. The CDR3 covers 14 residues. The CDR3 region has the DNA TGTGCCAGTAGTATATCGCAGGGCTACAACGAGCAGTACTTC. Its translation: CASSISQGYNEQYF.

The V gene is TRBV27, the J gene TRBJ1-5; D perhaps matches TRBD1 (6 bases). CDR1 and CDR2 from the germline V gene are MNHEY and SMNVEV (reference sequence). Trimming left V 3 bases short and J 6 bases short, with 12 bases between. The CDR3 loop spans 14 amino acids. This chain's CDR3 is CASSFGRGSQPQHF. DNA for the CDR3: TGTGCCAGCAGTTTCGGCAGGGGTAGTCAGCCCCAGCATTTT.

This chain links TRBV6-1 with TRBJ1-2; possibly TRBD1 for D (6 bases). V lost 2 bases to trimming and J lost 2 bases, with 30 bases between them. The CDR3 length is 21 residues. The germline gives CDR1 MNHNS, CDR2 SASEGT. CDR3 amino acids: CASSESELGWRSGDTNYGYTF. The CDR3 bases are TGTGCCAGCAGTGAAAGTGAATTGGGATGGCGTAGTGGGGACACCAACTATGGCTACACCTTC.

The chain uses TRBV13 and TRBJ1-1; D unclear. The CDR3 consists of 14 residues. CDR1 and CDR2 (germline): PRHDT, FYEKMQ (reference sequence). V lost 5 bases, J lost 0 bases, and 10 bases lay in between. CDR3 sequence reads: CASSPPGLNTEAFF. The CDR3 DNA is TGTGCCAGCAGCCCCCCAGGCCTGAACACTGAAGCTTTCTTT.

This chain connects TRBV20-1 to TRBJ1-2, with D unresolved. The ends were cut back, 0 bases at V and 8 bases at J, with 4 bases in the middle. The CDR3 length is 10 residues. Germline loops: CDR1 DFQATT, CDR2 SNEGSKA (reference sequence). The CDR3 DNA is TGCAGTGCTAGAGATGTAGGCTACACCTTC. This encodes CSARDVGYTF.

This clone appeared a few times. The sample contains more than one DNA sequence encoding this CDR3. The V call is TRBV5-1, the J call TRBJ2-7, with 9 bases fitting TRBD1. Germline CDR1 SGHRS, CDR2 YFSETQ. The length of the CDR3 is 14 residues. The V gene end was trimmed by 4 bases and the J gene end by 1 base; junction bases not matched to a gene: 3. CDR3 nucleotide sequence: TGCGCCAGCAGCCCGGGACAGGGATCCTACGAGCAGTACTTC. This codes for CASSPGQGSYEQYF.

This clone was seen only once. The gene calls are TRBV6-6 and TRBJ2-1, with D tentatively TRBD2 (7 bases). The CDR3 is 15 amino acids. In germline, CDR1 is MNHNY, CDR2 SVGAGI (reference sequence). Trimming pared 8 bases from V and 1 base from J, leaving 15 bases between. In DNA form, the CDR3 reads TGTGCCAGCCTGGGGGGGGGCCAATCCTACAATGAGCAGTTCTTC. Amino acid sequence: CASLGGGQSYNEQFF.

The chain combines TRBV5-1 with TRBJ1-4, with 7 bases identical to TRBD1. The V segment lost 6 bases and the J segment 4 bases; nucleotides outside the gene matches: 9. Germline-derived CDR1 and CDR2 are SGHRS and YFSETQ. This CDR3 contains 15 residues. CDR3 region: CASKNRGQNNEKLFF. DNA for the CDR3: TGCGCCAGCAAAAACCGGGGACAGAATAATGAAAAACTGTTTTTT.

V gene TRBV7-6 combines with J gene TRBJ2-7; a weak D match, TRBD2 (5 bases). Per germline, CDR1 SGHVS and CDR2 FNYEAQ. V gave up 1 base and J gave up 2 bases, with 12 bases separating them. The CDR3 sequence is 15 residues long. The CDR3 coding sequence is TGTGCCAGCAGCTTAGAGGTGGGAGCGGCCTACGAGCAGTACTTC. Its translation is CASSLEVGAAYEQYF.

About this clone itself: An end of the junction differs from the germline gene, which may be a read error. The chain links TRBV7-9 to TRBJ2-1; tentatively, D is TRBD1 (5 bases). The germline gives CDR1 SEHNR, CDR2 FQNEAQ (reference sequence). This CDR3 contains 15 residues. The CDR3 protein is CSSSFLRGSADEQFF. CDR3 sequence (DNA): TGTTCCAGCAGCTTCCTAAGGGGTTCTGCGGATGAGCAGTTCTTC.

The chain recombines TRBV2 with TRBJ1-6, with a weak D call TRBD1 (6 bases). Germline V lookup: CDR1 SNHLY, CDR2 FYNNEI. V was trimmed by 1 base and J by 8 bases, leaving 21 bases between them. The CDR3 is 18 residues long. CDR3 protein: CASSEGYRVSPKDSPLHF. In DNA, the CDR3 is TGTGCCAGCAGTGAAGGATACAGGGTTTCCCCGAAGGATTCACCCCTCCACTTT. Together with reference TRBV2 and TRBJ1-6, the CDR3 gives the full variable domain: EPEVTQTPSHQVTQMGQEVILRCVPISNHLYFYWYRQILGQKVEFLVSFYNNEISEKSEIFDDQFSVERPDGSNFTLKIRSTKLEDSAMYFCASSEGYRVSPKDSPLHFGNGTRLTVT.

This clone came up a few times. The chain uses TRBV4-3 and TRBJ2-3; TRBD1 might be the D (6 bases). This CDR3 region has 14 residues. V was shortened by 3 bases and J by 2 bases, with 9 bases between the two germline ends. Germline CDR1 LGHNA, CDR2 YSLEER. The CDR3 bases are TGCGCCAGCAGCCAGCAGGGGAACACAGATACGCAGTATTTT. Its translation is CASSQQGNTDTQYF.

V is TRBV7-9 and J is TRBJ2-7; tentative D call: TRBD2 (6 bases). The length of the CDR3 is 12 residues. V was shortened by 8 bases and J by 6 bases, with 14 bases between the two germline ends. The V gene's germline CDR1 is SEHNR and CDR2 FQNEAQ (reference sequence). For the CDR3, the DNA is TGTGCCAGCGAGGGACTTTCCCGCGAGCAGTACTTC. Translating gives CASEGLSREQYF.

The J gene is TRBJ1-2, the V gene TRBV18; 9 nucleotides align to TRBD1. Losses at the gene ends were 5 bases for V and 6 bases for J; bases not matched to a gene: 7. Germline lookup yields CDR1 KGHSH and CDR2 LQKENI. The CDR3 totals 14 residues. This CDR3 is CASSAGQGVDGYTF. CDR3 sequence (DNA): TGTGCCAGCTCAGCGGGACAGGGTGTCGATGGCTACACCTTC.

A word on this clone: At one end, the junction sequence differs from germline, possibly due to a read error. The CDR3 sequence is CSSSLRLREDEKLFF. The CDR3 DNA reads as TGTTCCAGCAGCTTAAGGCTCAGGGAGGATGAAAAACTGTTTTTT. V gene TRBV7-9 combines with J gene TRBJ1-4, with D perhaps matching TRBD1 (5 bases). Germline values: CDR1 SEHNR, CDR2 FQNEAQ (reference sequence). The CDR3 runs 15 residues.

V gene TRBV13 combines with J gene TRBJ1-2; tentatively, D is TRBD1 (6 bases). This CDR3 comprises 13 residues. Trimming cost V 0 bases and J 8 bases, with 10 bases left between them. The germline V gene has CDR1 PRHDT and CDR2 FYEKMQ (reference sequence). The CDR3 DNA follows: TGTGCCAGCAGCTTAGGACAGGGAAGAGGCTACACCTTC. It translates to CASSLGQGRGYTF.

DNA for the CDR3: TGTGCCAGCTCACCGTTTAATCACAATGAGCAGTTCTTC. Residues: CASSPFNHNEQFF. The rearrangement links TRBV18 to TRBJ2-1, with D unclear. CDR3 length equals 13 residues. V lost 3 bases to trimming and J lost 5 bases, with 8 bases between them. Per the germline V gene, CDR1 is KGHSH and CDR2 is LQKENI.

This chain joins TRBV6-5 and TRBJ2-2; D possibly corresponds to TRBD2 (5 bases). The CDR3 is 15 amino acids. Germline V CDR1 and CDR2: MNHEY, SVGAGI. Trimming removed 7 bases at V and 3 bases at J, with 15 bases between. The DNA of the CDR3 is TGTGCCAGCATCAAATCATACGGGGACACCGGGGAGCTGTTTTTT. This sequence encodes CASIKSYGDTGELFF.

The V and J genes are TRBV28 and TRBJ2-7; D perhaps matches TRBD1 (5 bases). V was cut by 11 bases and J by 3 bases, with 11 bases left in between. The CDR3 loop spans 11 amino acids. Germline V gene lookup returns CDR1 MDHEN and CDR2 SYDVKM. CDR3 region: CAANDSYEQYF. The CDR3 nucleotides are TGTGCCGCGAATGACAGCTACGAGCAGTACTTC.

The gene calls are TRBV13 and TRBJ2-1; 8 bases line up with TRBD2. In germline, CDR1 is PRHDT, CDR2 FYEKMQ (reference sequence). This CDR3 is 16 amino acids long. V was clipped by 4 bases and J by 3 bases; unmatched bases: 8. The CDR3 protein is CASSSSPSGYYNEQFF. CDR3 DNA sequence: TGTGCCAGCAGCTCCAGTCCTAGCGGGTACTACAATGAGCAGTTCTTC.

This clone was seen a few times. The chain links TRBV4-3 to TRBJ2-1; 8 positions match TRBD2. J gave up 6 bases and V 0 bases, and 4 bases lay outside the gene matches. CDR1 is LGHNA, CDR2 YSLEER, per germline. The CDR3 has 15 residues. CDR3 in DNA: TGCGCCAGCAGCCAAGATTCGGGAGGGGGCAATGAGCAGTTCTTC. Protein sequence: CASSQDSGGGNEQFF.

The chain uses TRBV28 and TRBJ2-1; D unresolved. The CDR3 sequence is 14 residues long. Trimming took 2 bases from V and 0 from J, leaving 5 bases between them. Looked up from germline, CDR1 is MDHEN and CDR2 is SYDVKM. As DNA, the CDR3 is TGTGCCAGCAGTTTAGTTAGCTCCTACAATGAGCAGTTCTTC. Protein: CASSLVSSYNEQFF.

The J gene is TRBJ1-5, the V gene TRBV7-9; D unclear. In germline, CDR1 is SEHNR, CDR2 FQNEAQ (reference sequence). V lost 1 base and J 4 bases, leaving 5 bases between the germline ends. CDR3 length: 13 residues. CDR3 loop: CASSLVQNQPQHF. The CDR3 DNA follows: TGTGCCAGCAGCTTAGTGCAGAATCAGCCCCAGCATTTT.